A selection of T cell receptor beta chains follows, all from one sample in a study of vaccination and CD4 T cells after COVID-19. MiXCR, applied by TCRdb to the PCR reads, yields one record per CDR3 protein. Of about 10,000 distinct CDR3 sequences listed, 26% are singletons. Their recognized antigens are unknown. The sample here was CD4+ T cells from blood, cultured in vitro, taken before SARS-CoV-2 vaccination. Receptors originate from a human donor who received a COVID-19 vaccine. CDR3s include the opening cysteine and the closing phenylalanine or tryptophan. The D gene is left open where the match is weak. Size values are once, few and many counts, or a class for expanded clones, and some rows have none.

>TRBV6-1|TRBJ2-1|TRBD2|few
TGTGCCAGCAGGCTAGCGGGGATGAGCTCCTACAATGAGCAGTTCTTC
CASRLAGMSSYNEQFF
>TRBV18|TRBJ1-1|TRBD1|.
TGTGCCAGCTCACCACCGACAGGGGGAACTGAAGCTTTCTTT
CASSPPTGGTEAFF
>TRBV6-1|TRBJ1-6|TRBD1|.
TGTGCCAGCAGCCCCTGGATCGGGACAGATAATTCACCCCTCCACTTT
CASSPWIGTDNSPLHF
>TRBV5-1|TRBJ2-3|TRBD2|once
TGCGCCAGCAGCTTACGGACTAGCGGGGGAAAGACAGATACGCAGTATTTT
CASSLRTSGGKTDTQYF
>TRBV6-1|TRBJ1-5|TRBD1|few
TGTGCCAGCAGCGACAGGGGAGGGGTGGGTAATCAGCCCCAGCATTTT
CASSDRGGVGNQPQHF
>TRBV5-1|TRBJ1-2|TRBD1|.
TGCGCCAGCAGCCCATCGACAGGGGATTATGGCTACACCTTC
CASSPSTGDYGYTF
>TRBV7-8|TRBJ2-1|.|.
TGTGCCAGCAGCTTAGCCTACGACTCCGGGGGGACATACGATGAGCAGTTCTTC
CASSLAYDSGGTYDEQFF
>TRBV5-1|TRBJ2-7|.|.
TGCGCCAGCAGCAGCATAGGAGGTGTCCACGAGCAGTACTTC
CASSSIGGVHEQYF
>TRBV27|TRBJ1-1|.|.
TGTGCCAGCAGTTTATCCCAGAGCACTGAAGCTTTCTTT
CASSLSQSTEAFF
>TRBV7-9|TRBJ1-5|.|.
TGTGCCAGCAGCTTAGACAATCAGCCCCAGCATTTT
CASSLDNQPQHF
>TRBV6-2/TRBV6-3|TRBJ1-6|TRBD1|few
TGTGCCAGCAGTCCCTCGACAGGGGTCATTTCACCCCTCCACTTT
CASSPSTGVISPLHF
>TRBV7-7|TRBJ2-2|.|.
TGTGCCAGCAGCAGGGGACAGAACACCGGGGAGCTGTTTTTT
CASSRGQNTGELFF
>TRBV19|TRBJ2-3|TRBD2|few
TGTGCCAGTAGTACCCTCCTTGGCGGGGGGGCCCCAGATACGCAGTATTTT
CASSTLLGGGAPDTQYF
>TRBV7-9|TRBJ1-4|TRBD1|.
TGTGCCAGCAGCCGACAGGGAGGTGGGGAAAAACTGTTTTTT
CASSRQGGGEKLFF
>TRBV12-3/TRBV12-4|TRBJ1-2|TRBD1|.
TGTGCCAGCAGTAACAGGGGCGGCTACACCTTC
CASSNRGGYTF
>TRBV27|TRBJ2-2|.|.
TGTGCCAGTCGCGGGCTCCACACCGGGGAGCTGTTTTTT
CASRGLHTGELFF
>TRBV24-1|TRBJ1-4|.|few
TGTGCCACCAGTGATTTGACTAATGAAAAACTGTTTTTT
CATSDLTNEKLFF
>TRBV6-1|TRBJ2-3|.|.
TGTGCCAGCAGTGCAATGAGGGGGAGCACAGATACGCAGTATTTT
CASSAMRGSTDTQYF
>TRBV5-1|TRBJ2-5|.|few
TGCGCCAGCAGTCCAGGGGCAGAGACCCAGTACTTC
CASSPGAETQYF
>TRBV5-1|TRBJ1-1|.|few
TGCGCCAGCAGCCCGGCGGGGGGGAACACTGAAGCTTTCTTT
CASSPAGGNTEAFF
>TRBV7-9|TRBJ2-5|.|few
TGTGCCAGCAGCTTGATTACCCAAGAGACCCAGTACTTC
CASSLITQETQYF
>TRBV7-2|TRBJ1-5|.|.
TGTGCCAGCAGCTTAGGGGGAGGCGGCAATCAGCCCCAGCATTTT
CASSLGGGGNQPQHF
>TRBV19|TRBJ1-1|.|few
TGTGCCAGTAGTATCCAGAGACAGGCTCTGAACACTGAAGCTTTCTTT
CASSIQRQALNTEAFF
>TRBV25-1|TRBJ2-1|.|.
TGTGCCAGCAGTGAATCACGCCCGACCTACAATGAGCAGTTCTTC
CASSESRPTYNEQFF
>TRBV21-1|TRBJ2-3|.|few
TGTGCCAGCAGCAAAGGGCCAGCGGGGGGCTTTACAGATACGCAGTATTTT
CASSKGPAGGFTDTQYF
>TRBV7-9|TRBJ2-2|.|medium-sized
TGTGCCACCAATGGACTGGCGAACACCGGGGAGCTGTTTTTT
CATNGLANTGELFF
>TRBV5-1|TRBJ1-3|.|.
TGCGCCAGCAGCCTACGACCGGCCGGAAACACCATATATTTT
CASSLRPAGNTIYF
>TRBV23-1|TRBJ1-4|.|.
TGCGCCAGCAGTCTCGCCTCCGGTGAAAAACTGTTTTTT
CASSLASGEKLFF
>TRBV20-1|TRBJ2-2|TRBD2|.
TGCAGTGCTAGAGATGAGCGGGGGGGCTCGCCCACCGGGGAGCTGTTTTTT
CSARDERGGSPTGELFF
>TRBV4-1|TRBJ2-3|TRBD1|.
TGCGCCAGCAGCCAAGTAATGGGACAGGGGGACTCGCCGTATTTT
CASSQVMGQGDSPYF
>TRBV23-1|TRBJ2-5|TRBD1|few
TGCGCCAGCAGTCTAGACAGGGGTCTACCACTACTTTTACAAGAGACCCAGTACTTC
CASSLDRGLPLLLQETQYF
>TRBV19|TRBJ1-1|TRBD1|.
TGTGCCAGTGGGGGACAGGGGCCCACTGAAGCTTTCTTT
CASGGQGPTEAFF
>TRBV15|TRBJ1-2|.|.
TGTGCCACGTCGGTGGACAACTATGGCTACACCTTC
CATSVDNYGYTF
>TRBV24-1|TRBJ2-1|.|.
TGTGCCACCAGTGAGGCCGGGACTCGCAGCGATGAGCAGTTCTTC
CATSEAGTRSDEQFF
>TRBV6-1|TRBJ1-3|TRBD1|.
TGTGCCAGCAGCATGACAGGGGGCGGCGGAAACACCATATATTTT
CASSMTGGGGNTIYF
>TRBV20-1|TRBJ1-1|.|.
TGCAGTGGTCGGGGGAGCCCTAACACTGAAGCTTTCTTT
CSGRGSPNTEAFF
>TRBV18|TRBJ2-5|.|.
TGTGCCAGCTCACCACTCGGGGGTAACCTACAAGAGACCCAGTACTTC
CASSPLGGNLQETQYF
>TRBV10-3|TRBJ1-2|.|.
TGTGCCATCAGAGGGTCTTCCGCTAACTATGGGTACACCTTC
CAIRGSSANYGYTF
>TRBV6-2/TRBV6-3|TRBJ1-5|.|.
TGTGCCAGCAGCCACCCGGGGAATCAGCCCCAGCATTTT
CASSHPGNQPQHF
>TRBV19|TRBJ2-6|.|.
TGTGCCAGCAGTGGGGGGGGCGCTGGGGCCAACGTCCTGACTTTC
CASSGGGAGANVLTF
>TRBV6-5|TRBJ1-3|.|few
TGTGCCAGCAGTTATCGGGGACCCTCTGGAAACACCATATATTTT
CASSYRGPSGNTIYF
>TRBV6-1|TRBJ1-4|.|.
TGTGCCAGCAGTGAAACCCAGGGGAGCGATGAAAAACTGTTTTTT
CASSETQGSDEKLFF